This T cell receptor beta chain was documented in a study of blood T cell repertoires in COVID-19. Study-level information: The origin of the acute and convalescent COVID-19 samples was the United States, Italy and Spain. T cells, B-cell-depleted T cells, or PBMCs provided the cDNA or gDNA that served as material.

In the authors' workflow: Quantification of nucleated cells was approximated via reference gene primer amplification. Here immunoSEQ multiplex PCR was the method, and the copy in TCRdb shows in-frame clones only, minus some. V and J calls and clone size follow that table, whereas D and trimming were derived from the DNA. The sample lists around 83,000 clones; approximately 90% were seen once. Per germline, CDR1 SGHRS and CDR2 YFSETQ. The CDR3 is made up of 15 amino acids. V lost 4 bases, J lost 2 bases, and 13 bases lay in between. In this sample, this clone turned up once. This sample includes further DNA sequences coding for the same CDR3.

The receptor comes from a man between 65 and 79 years old with active or convalescent COVID-19. The source material was peripheral blood. The V gene is TRBV5-1, the J gene TRBJ1-3; possibly TRBD1 for D (5 bases). This CDR3 reads CASSPSGGAGNTIYF. The CDR3 bases are TGCGCCAGCAGCCCGAGTGGGGGGGCTGGAAACACCATATATTTT.